Listed below are T cell receptor beta chains from one sample, sequenced in a study of PD-L1 blockade in urothelial cancer. Here immunoSEQ multiplex PCR was the method, and the copy in TCRdb shows in-frame clones only, minus some. The profile shows 80,000 to 95,000 clones, approximately 82% of them singletons. The sample in question was PBMCs, obtained around atezolizumab (anti-PD-L1) treatment. The receptors here all came from a man in his 70s with urothelial cancer. Both conserved end residues are part of each CDR3. The D gene is left open where the match is weak. A row's size may be missing; if present it is once, few, many or a size class.

clone_size d_call j_call v_call cdr3_aa cdr3_nt
- - TRBJ2-4 TRBV4-3 CASSQEAPAAKNIQYF TGCGCCAGCAGCCAAGAGGCCCCAGCGGCCAAAAACATTCAGTACTTC
- TRBD2 TRBJ2-5 TRBV5-1 CASSLEGLAGETQYF TGCGCCAGCAGCTTGGAGGGACTAGCAGGCGAGACCCAGTACTTC
- TRBD2 TRBJ2-1 TRBV29-1 CSVDPSGGAIEQFF TGCAGCGTTGACCCTAGCGGGGGGGCGATTGAGCAGTTCTTC
- - TRBJ2-7 TRBV5-1 CASSLAEGTAYEQYF TGCGCCAGCAGCTTGGCCGAGGGTACCGCCTACGAGCAGTACTTC
- - TRBJ2-7 TRBV6-5 CASSYSGLYYEQYF TGTGCCAGCAGTTACTCGGGACTTTACTACGAGCAGTACTTC
- - TRBJ2-5 TRBV2 CASDGGETQYF TGTGCCAGCGACGGGGGAGAGACCCAGTACTTC
- - TRBJ2-5 TRBV9 CASSRQFQETQYF TGTGCCAGCAGCAGACAGTTCCAAGAGACCCAGTACTTC
- TRBD2 TRBJ2-3 TRBV9 CASSGVNPGTSGGAADTQYF TGTGCCAGCAGCGGGGTGAACCCTGGGACTAGCGGGGGGGCCGCAGATACGCAGTATTTT
- - TRBJ2-7 TRBV5-6 CASSLDWTTYEQYF TGTGCCAGCAGCTTGGACTGGACTACCTACGAGCAGTACTTC
- TRBD2 TRBJ2-3 TRBV11-2 CASSRLAGEATDTQYF TGTGCCAGCAGCCGACTAGCGGGGGAGGCCACAGATACGCAGTATTTT
few - TRBJ1-5 TRBV19 CASSMDTHQPQHF TGTGCCAGTAGTATGGACACCCATCAGCCCCAGCATTTT
- TRBD1 TRBJ1-1 TRBV10-3 CAISGTGGWTEAFF TGTGCCATCAGCGGGACAGGGGGCTGGACTGAAGCTTTCTTT
once - TRBJ2-3 TRBV5-1 CASSLTRDTQYF TGCGCCAGCAGCTTAACGCGGGATACGCAGTATTTT
- - TRBJ1-1 TRBV6-1 CASSEGAQATEAFF TGTGCCAGCAGTGAGGGGGCTCAGGCCACTGAAGCTTTCTTT
- - TRBJ2-3 TRBV7-2 CASSRRVGDDTQYF TGTGCCAGCAGCCGCAGGGTTGGGGATGATACGCAGTATTTT
- - TRBJ2-7 TRBV7-2 CASSLSEGGTYEQYF TGTGCCAGCAGCTTGAGCGAGGGGGGGACCTACGAGCAGTACTTC
- TRBD1 TRBJ2-5 TRBV11-2 CASSSGTVQETQYF TGTGCCAGCAGCTCTGGGACAGTCCAAGAGACCCAGTACTTC
- TRBD1 TRBJ1-1 TRBV5-1 CASSPGQGATEAFF TGCGCCAGCAGCCCGGGACAGGGGGCCACTGAAGCTTTCTTT
once TRBD1 TRBJ1-1 TRBV11-3 CASSPGQGTEAFF TGTGCCAGCAGCCCGGGACAGGGGACTGAAGCTTTCTTT
- TRBD1 TRBJ1-1 TRBV7-9 CASSPQGATEAFF TGTGCCAGCAGCCCTCAGGGGGCCACTGAAGCTTTCTTT
- - TRBJ2-5 TRBV9 CASSVAGGLETQYF TGTGCCAGCAGCGTAGCTGGAGGTCTTGAGACCCAGTACTTC
- TRBD2 TRBJ2-2 TRBV5-6 CASSPLGLAENTGELFF TGTGCCAGCAGTCCTCTTGGACTAGCGGAGAACACCGGGGAGCTGTTTTTT
- TRBD2 TRBJ2-1 TRBV7-2 CASRAPGLDLNEQFF TGTGCCAGTCGAGCTCCGGGACTAGATTTGAATGAGCAGTTCTTC
- - TRBJ1-3 TRBV6-6 CASRTRTTSGNTIYF TGTGCCAGCAGGACCAGGACAACGTCTGGAAACACCATATATTTT
- TRBD1 TRBJ1-1 TRBV6-6 CASSYPTGTNTEAFF TGTGCCAGCAGTTACCCGACAGGGACGAACACTGAAGCTTTCTTT
once TRBD1 TRBJ2-1 TRBV5-1 CASSLTGQGTYNEQFF TGCGCCAGCAGCTTAACGGGACAGGGGACCTACAATGAGCAGTTCTTC
- TRBD1 TRBJ2-2 TRBV13 CASSPDRRNTGELFF TGTGCCAGCAGCCCGGACAGGCGGAACACCGGGGAGCTGTTTTTT
once TRBD2 TRBJ2-3 TRBV27 CASSSKPLANSADTQYF TGTGCCAGCAGTTCAAAGCCACTAGCGAATTCCGCAGATACGCAGTATTTT
- TRBD2 TRBJ2-7 TRBV5-1 CASSLLAGSSYEQYF TGCGCCAGCAGCTTACTAGCGGGAAGCTCCTACGAGCAGTACTTC
- TRBD2 TRBJ2-5 TRBV2 CASSELALAAETQYF TGTGCCAGCAGTGAACTTGCACTAGCGGCAGAGACCCAGTACTTC
once TRBD1 TRBJ2-7 TRBV5-4 CASSPGQGKYDEQYF TGTGCCAGCAGCCCAGGACAGGGGAAATACGACGAGCAGTACTTC
once - TRBJ1-2 TRBV5-1 CASSLGAGTDYGYTF TGCGCCAGCAGCTTGGGGGCCGGTACCGACTATGGCTACACCTTC
- TRBD1 TRBJ1-1 TRBV18 CASSPGQGLMNTEAFF TGTGCCAGCTCACCTGGACAGGGCCTTATGAACACTGAAGCTTTCTTT
- - TRBJ1-2 TRBV7-2 CASSLGVQVSSSGYTF TGTGCCAGCAGCTTAGGGGTACAGGTCTCTAGTTCTGGCTACACCTTC
- TRBD1 TRBJ2-1 TRBV5-1 CASSPGQGAKAGEQFF TGCGCCAGCAGCCCCGGACAGGGGGCAAAAGCGGGAGAGCAGTTCTTC
- - TRBJ2-7 TRBV5-6 CASSSNILATYEQYF TGTGCCAGCAGCTCAAATATACTAGCCACCTACGAGCAGTACTTC
- - TRBJ1-4 TRBV19 CASSIDDREEKLFF TGTGCCAGTAGTATAGACGACAGAGAGGAAAAACTGTTTTTT
- TRBD1 TRBJ1-1 TRBV7-9 CASSLANRGGIEAFF TGCGCCAGCAGCTTAGCGAACAGGGGTGGTATTGAAGCTTTCTTT
- TRBD1 TRBJ1-1 TRBV13 CASSSDRGHTEAFF TGTGCCAGCAGCTCGGACAGGGGGCACACTGAAGCTTTCTTT
- - TRBJ2-5 TRBV7-8 CASSDLRGAETQYF TGTGCCAGCAGCGACCTTCGCGGGGCAGAGACCCAGTACTTC
- TRBD1 TRBJ1-2 TRBV7-9 CASSPGTGLYGYTF TGTGCCAGCAGCCCCGGGACAGGGCTCTATGGCTACACCTTC
- TRBD2 TRBJ2-5 TRBV5-6 CASSWGGETQYF TGTGCCAGCAGCTGGGGGGGTGAGACCCAGTACTTC
- - TRBJ2-4 TRBV7-8 CASSPRGLAKNIQYF TGTGCCAGCAGCCCGAGAGGGTTAGCCAAAAACATTCAGTACTTC
- - TRBJ1-1 TRBV5-4 CASSLDDSLFEAFF TGTGCCAGCAGCTTGGATGACAGTTTATTTGAAGCTTTCTTT
- TRBD1 TRBJ1-1 TRBV29-1 CSVEELGTGEEAFF TGCAGCGTTGAAGAACTCGGGACAGGGGAAGAAGCTTTCTTT
few TRBD2 TRBJ2-3 TRBV9 CASSEGTSGSTDTQYF TGTGCCAGCAGCGAGGGGACTAGCGGGAGCACAGATACGCAGTATTTT
- TRBD2 TRBJ2-7 TRBV14 CASSQVSSGRSEQYF TGTGCCAGCAGCCAAGTTTCTAGCGGGAGAAGCGAGCAGTACTTC
- - TRBJ2-7 TRBV5-1 CASSFAGTDDYEQYF TGCGCCAGCAGCTTCGCCGGGACTGACGACTACGAGCAGTACTTC